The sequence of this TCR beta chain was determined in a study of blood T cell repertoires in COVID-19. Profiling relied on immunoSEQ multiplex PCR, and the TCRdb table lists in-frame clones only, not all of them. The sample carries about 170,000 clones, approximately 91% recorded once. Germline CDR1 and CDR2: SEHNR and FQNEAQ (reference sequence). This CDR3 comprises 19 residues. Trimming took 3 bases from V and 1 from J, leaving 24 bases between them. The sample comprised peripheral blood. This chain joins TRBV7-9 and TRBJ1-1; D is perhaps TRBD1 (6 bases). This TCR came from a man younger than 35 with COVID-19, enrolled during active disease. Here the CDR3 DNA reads TGTGCCAGCAGCTTGCGTGGACAGTCTACTAGGTTTAGGAACACTGAAGCTTTCTTT. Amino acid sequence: CASSLRGQSTRFRNTEAFF.